What follows describes a single T cell receptor beta chain. The antigen is unknown. The CDR3 contains 14 residues. Germline CDR1 and CDR2: SGHNT and YENEEA. Trimming removed 5 bases from V and 9 bases from J; junction bases left unmatched: 10. Each cell subset's genomic DNA was divided evenly among several immunoSEQ plates. The data were produced by immunoSEQ multiplex PCR, yet TCRdb's version contains in-frame clones alone and is incomplete. The sample yields 2 million to 2.5 million clones, less than 95% seen once. The record originates from a study of shared clonotypes between healthy human individuals. The naive CD8 fraction comprised CD45RO-negative cells positively selected for CCR7 and excluded terminally differentiated effector memory CD45RA+ cells. Findings and limits, study-wide: The researchers took only blood, and tissue repertoires probably look different. Clonotype sharing among donors, it was expected, would be affected by sequencing depth.

Sequenced sample: naive CD8+ T cells sorted from blood. The source is a man between 18 and 29 years old in good health. This sequence joins TRBV11-3 and TRBJ2-1; 7 bases align to TRBD1. CDR3 amino acids: CASSGRDSRTEQFF. The DNA of the CDR3 is TGTGCCAGCAGCGGACGGGACAGCAGGACTGAGCAGTTCTTC.